One and the same sample provided the 17 T cell receptor beta chains below, sequenced in a study of chemoradiotherapy in HPV16-positive cancers. Only in-frame clones appear in the TCRdb table, and some are missing; sequencing was by immunoSEQ multiplex PCR. The repertoire holds thousands of clones, about nine tenths seen once, with roughly 4.7% in the top ten. The specimen was tumor tissue, collected from a patient who underwent chemoradiotherapy. Receptors originate from a human donor with HPV-associated anogenital cancer.

The CDR3, as DNA: TGTGCCAGCTCACCACGTCGGACAGGGAGCACAGATACGCAGTATTTT. Its translation: CASSPRRTGSTDTQYF. The chain recombines TRBV18 with TRBJ2-3, with 8 bases fitting TRBD1. The ends lost 1 base at V and 0 bases at J; junction bases unmatched: 3. The CDR3 runs 16 residues. Per the germline V gene, CDR1 is KGHSH and CDR2 is LQKENI.

J is TRBJ1-1 and V is TRBV27; D uncertain. Germline V gene data show CDR1 as MNHEY and CDR2 as SMNVEV (reference sequence). The CDR3 sequence is 15 residues long. The V end was cut by 5 bases, the J end by 0 bases, with 13 bases between. The CDR3 bases are TGTGCCAGCAGTCCCTCCGTTGGTATGAACACTGAAGCTTTCTTT. Translated, it gives CASSPSVGMNTEAFF.

This chain links TRBV5-1 with TRBJ1-2, with 10 bases aligning to TRBD1. The V segment lost 4 bases and the J segment 7 bases; nucleotides outside the gene matches: 10. In germline, CDR1 is SGHRS, CDR2 YFSETQ. This CDR3 region has 15 residues. This CDR3 reads CASSPGTGEGFGYTF. The DNA for the CDR3 is TGCGCCAGCAGCCCGGGGACAGGGGAGGGCTTTGGCTACACCTTC.

The rearrangement links TRBV15 to TRBJ2-7; the match to TRBD2 covers 8 bases. CDR1 is LNHNV and CDR2 is YYDKDF in the germline V gene (reference sequence). This CDR3 has 14 amino acids. V trimming: 7 bases; J trimming: 3 bases; junction bases outside the gene matches: 8. The CDR3 sequence: CATKEAGAFYEQYF. DNA of the CDR3: TGTGCCACCAAGGAAGCGGGGGCATTCTACGAGCAGTACTTC.

V usage is TRBV6-1 and J usage is TRBJ2-5; 8 nucleotides line up with TRBD2. V shed 0 bases, J shed 9 bases, and the junction held 9 bases outside the gene matches. CDR3 length: 15 amino acids. The germline V gene has CDR1 MNHNS and CDR2 SASEGT. The CDR3 nucleotides read TGTGCCAGCAGTGAAGCGGATGCGGGGGGTCTGCCCCAGTACTTC. It is translated as CASSEADAGGLPQYF.

The chain uses TRBV5-1 and TRBJ2-3; D is ambiguous. Germline CDR1 and CDR2: SGHRS and YFSETQ. V shed 0 bases and J shed 3 bases, with 14 bases lying between them. This CDR3 is 16 amino acids long. The CDR3: CASSLDVPGRTDTQYF. The CDR3 DNA reads TGCGCCAGCAGCTTGGATGTTCCTGGTAGGACAGATACGCAGTATTTT.

The chain is built from TRBV5-1 and TRBJ2-2; tentatively, D is TRBD2 (7 bases). Per germline, CDR1 SGHRS and CDR2 YFSETQ. The CDR3 loop spans 17 amino acids. Trimming removed 4 bases from V and 4 bases from J, with 20 bases in between. This CDR3 is CASSPPGGPMGTGELFF. Here the CDR3 DNA reads TGCGCCAGCAGCCCGCCCGGGGGGCCCATGGGCACCGGGGAGCTGTTTTTT.

This clone was found a few times. The rearrangement uses TRBV6-6 and TRBJ2-2, with 7 bases that match TRBD2. CDR1 is MNHNY, CDR2 SVGAGI, per germline (reference sequence). CDR3 size: 16 residues. With V trimmed by 1 base and J by 2 bases, 4 bases remained unmatched. CDR3 sequence: CASSYWGGVNTGELFF. The CDR3 DNA sequence: TGTGCCAGCAGTTACTGGGGAGGGGTCAACACCGGGGAGCTGTTTTTT.

This rearrangement joins TRBV9 to TRBJ1-4; perhaps TRBD1 as D (5 bases). Deletions cut 0 bases from V and 8 bases from J, with 14 bases between. CDR3 length: 15 amino acids. CDR1 is SGDLS, CDR2 YYNGEE, per germline. CDR3 amino acids: CASSVGDDRQEKLFF. The CDR3 DNA sequence: TGTGCCAGCAGCGTAGGGGACGACCGACAGGAAAAACTGTTTTTT.

V is TRBV6-7 and J is TRBJ1-2; TRBD1 matches 7 bases. Being an ORF, TRBV6-7 has a function that is uncertain. The CDR3 spans 15 residues. V shed 2 bases, J shed 6 bases, and the junction held 9 bases outside the gene matches. In nucleotides, the CDR3 is TGTGCCAGCAGTTACCCAGGGGACAGATCCAATGGCTACACCTTC. This codes for CASSYPGDRSNGYTF.

The chain uses TRBV30 and TRBJ1-3, with 8 bases lining up with TRBD1. The V gene end was trimmed by 5 bases and the J gene end by 7 bases; junction bases not matched to a gene: 7. This CDR3 has 13 residues. Per the germline V gene, CDR1 is GTSNPN and CDR2 is SVGIG (reference sequence). CDR3 nucleotides: TGTGCCTGGGCGGGACAGGCGATTAACACCATATATTTT. Amino acid sequence: CAWAGQAINTIYF.

Regarding this clone: The CDR3 end shows no conserved phenylalanine or tryptophan, and so a read error is likely. It is unclear where the CDR3 begins or ends on the DNA, so no DNA is shown, and the CDR3 is as TCRdb lists it. The chain has TRBV5-6 and TRBJ1-4; the tabulated D call, TRBD1, remains unverified against the DNA. Germline loops: CDR1 SGHDT, CDR2 YYEEEE. The CDR3 comprises 14 residues, both ends counted. The CDR3 sequence: CASSFQGSFRIEEL.

This chain uses TRBV7-3 with TRBJ2-3; TRBD2 matches at 13 bases. The J segment lost 8 bases and the V segment lost 2 bases, leaving 13 bases of the junction unmatched. Germline-derived CDR1 and CDR2 are SGHTA and FQGTGA. This CDR3 region has 18 residues. CDR3 sequence (DNA): TGTGCCAGCAGCTTATCTCCGACTAGCGGGGGGAAAGAGGCTACGCAGTATTTT. The encoded protein is CASSLSPTSGGKEATQYF. The variable domain in full, with the rest retrieved from reference TRBV7-3 and TRBJ2-3, is GAGVSQTPSNKVTEKGKYVELRCDPISGHTALYWYRQSLGQGPEFLIYFQGTGAADDSGLPNDRFFAVRPEGSVSTLKIQRTERGDSAVYLCASSLSPTSGGKEATQYFGPGTRLTVL.

The sample holds a few counts of this clone. This chain uses TRBV7-6 with TRBJ2-5; D remains ambiguous. Germline V gene lookup returns CDR1 SGHVS and CDR2 FNYEAQ. Trimming stripped 5 bases from V and 1 base from J, with 8 bases between. The CDR3 is 13 residues long. CDR3 sequence reads: CASSAGRQETQYF. CDR3 in DNA: TGTGCCAGCAGCGCCGGACGCCAAGAGACCCAGTACTTC.

The chain links TRBV27 to TRBJ1-2; the match to TRBD1 covers 8 bases. The CDR3 is made up of 14 amino acids. V gave up 3 bases and J gave up 3 bases; unmatched junction bases: 3. In germline, CDR1 is MNHEY, CDR2 SMNVEV (reference sequence). Here the CDR3 DNA reads TGTGCCAGCAGTTTTCACAGGGGGGACTATGGCTACACCTTC. Translation gives CASSFHRGDYGYTF.

The chain combines TRBV7-2 with TRBJ1-1, with no clear D. V was shortened by 8 bases and J by 4 bases, with 14 bases between the two germline ends. CDR1 is SGHTA and CDR2 is FQGNSA in the germline V gene. The CDR3 length is 13 residues. The CDR3 region is CASVSGQVTEAFF. In nucleotides, the CDR3 is TGTGCCAGCGTGTCGGGCCAGGTCACTGAAGCTTTCTTT.

This chain uses TRBV6-6 with TRBJ1-5; D call uncertain. V shed 7 bases and J shed 4 bases, with 8 bases lying between them. The CDR3 sequence is 12 residues long. Germline V gene data show CDR1 as MNHNY and CDR2 as SVGAGI (reference sequence). The CDR3 reads CASTERNQPQHF. CDR3 nucleotide sequence: TGTGCCAGCACCGAGAGGAATCAGCCCCAGCATTTT.